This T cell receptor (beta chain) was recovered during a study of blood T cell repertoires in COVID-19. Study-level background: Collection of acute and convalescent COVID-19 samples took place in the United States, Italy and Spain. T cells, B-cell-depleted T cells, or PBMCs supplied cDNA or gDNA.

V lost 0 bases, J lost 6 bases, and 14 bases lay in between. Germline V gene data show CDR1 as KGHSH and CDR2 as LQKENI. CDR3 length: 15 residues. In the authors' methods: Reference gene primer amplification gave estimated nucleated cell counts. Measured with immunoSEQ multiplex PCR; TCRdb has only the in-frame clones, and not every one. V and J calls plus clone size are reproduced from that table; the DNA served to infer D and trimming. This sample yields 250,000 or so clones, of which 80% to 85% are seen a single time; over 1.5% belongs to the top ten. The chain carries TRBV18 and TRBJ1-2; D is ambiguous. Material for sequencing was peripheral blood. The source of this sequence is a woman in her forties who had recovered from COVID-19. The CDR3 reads CASSPPGTGENGYTF. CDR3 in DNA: TGTGCCAGCTCACCACCGGGAACCGGGGAGAATGGCTACACCTTC.